These 7 T cell receptor beta chains came from one sample sequenced in a study of blood T cell repertoires in COVID-19. The data were produced by immunoSEQ multiplex PCR, yet TCRdb's version contains in-frame clones alone and is incomplete. The table records roughly 74,000 clones, about 91% of them present only once. The sample taken for sequencing was peripheral blood. The source of these receptors is a woman of 80 years or more with active or convalescent COVID-19.

The CDR3 protein is CASSYRIGSVNQPQHF. The CDR3 nucleotides read TGTGCCAGCAGTTACCGTATTGGGAGCGTCAATCAGCCCCAGCATTTT. V gene TRBV6-2 or TRBV6-3 combines with J gene TRBJ1-5; the D is unclear. This CDR3 contains 16 residues. CDR1 and CDR2 from the germline V gene are MNHEY and SVGEGT. V was clipped by 2 bases and J by 3 bases, with 14 bases between them.

This chain joins TRBV7-2 and TRBJ1-2; D gene uncertain. Trimming shortened V by 1 base and J by 3 bases, and 6 bases separated the two germline ends. The CDR3 length is 13 residues. Germline loops: CDR1 SGHTA, CDR2 FQGNSA. CDR3 residues: CASSLGAYYGYTF. The CDR3 DNA reads TGTGCCAGCAGCTTAGGGGCCTACTATGGCTACACCTTC.

This chain uses TRBV27 with TRBJ1-1, with D perhaps matching TRBD1 (5 bases). The V and J ends lost 5 bases and 5 bases respectively, with 21 bases between them. The CDR3 runs 16 residues. Per germline, CDR1 MNHEY and CDR2 SMNVEV (reference sequence). The CDR3 sequence is CASSLLAGSGRTEAFF. As DNA, the CDR3 is TGTGCCAGCAGTCTACTTGCCGGGTCAGGGAGGACTGAAGCTTTCTTT.

This clone occurred once. The chain joins TRBV29-1 to TRBJ1-2, with a possible D match to TRBD1 (6 bases). Germline CDR1 SQVTM, CDR2 ANQGSEA. The CDR3 extends over 13 amino acids. The V end lost 2 bases, the J end lost 6 bases, and 13 bases lay between the germline ends. CDR3 amino acids: CSVERGIQDGYTF. The CDR3 nucleotides are TGCAGCGTTGAAAGGGGGATTCAAGATGGCTACACCTTC.

V and J are TRBV9 and TRBJ2-3, with D possibly TRBD2 on 5 matching bases. Germline V gene data show CDR1 as SGDLS and CDR2 as YYNGEE. The germline V and J ends were trimmed by 3 bases and 2 bases, with 13 bases remaining between them. There are 15 residues in the CDR3. The CDR3 DNA reads TGTGCCAGCAGCGCGATCGGGATTGTCACAGATACGCAGTATTTT. Translation: CASSAIGIVTDTQYF.

The chain joins TRBV19 to TRBJ2-7; 7 bases are shared with TRBD2. This CDR3 region has 13 residues. Trimming cost V 5 bases and J 7 bases; bases outside gene matches: 8. Germline V gives CDR1 LNHDA, CDR2 SQIVND (reference sequence). CDR3 protein: CASSVGEGREQYF. The CDR3 DNA reads as TGTGCCAGTAGTGTCGGGGAGGGTAGGGAGCAGTACTTC.

The J gene is TRBJ2-7, the V gene TRBV3-1 (or the pseudogene TRBV3-2); 8 bases fit TRBD2. Germline CDR1 LGHDT, CDR2 YNNKEL (reference sequence). The CDR3 spans 16 residues. J was trimmed by 5 bases and V by 2 bases; bases with no gene match: 11. CDR3 region: CASSQSSSGGPNEQYF. In DNA form, the CDR3 reads TGTGCCAGCAGCCAATCGTCAAGCGGGGGACCCAACGAGCAGTACTTC.